This TCR beta chain was profiled in a study of T cell changes during pregnancy in multiple sclerosis. Clones were read by immunoSEQ multiplex PCR, and TCRdb kept only the in-frame ones, dropping some. The sample records about 12,000 clones, more than 70% being singletons. This CDR3 spans 16 amino acids. Germline assignment: CDR1 SGHAT and CDR2 FQNNGV. J gave up 2 bases and V 0 bases, and 6 bases lay outside the gene matches. The sample was CD8+ T cells from peripheral blood mononuclear cells, taken in the second trimester of pregnancy. This chain connects TRBV11-2 to TRBJ2-7; 8 positions match TRBD2. The receptor comes from a female donor in good health, enrolled as a control in a pregnancy study. The CDR3 DNA reads TGTGCCAGCAGCTTAGAATCAGCGGGGGTAACCTACGAGCAGTACTTC. As protein: CASSLESAGVTYEQYF.